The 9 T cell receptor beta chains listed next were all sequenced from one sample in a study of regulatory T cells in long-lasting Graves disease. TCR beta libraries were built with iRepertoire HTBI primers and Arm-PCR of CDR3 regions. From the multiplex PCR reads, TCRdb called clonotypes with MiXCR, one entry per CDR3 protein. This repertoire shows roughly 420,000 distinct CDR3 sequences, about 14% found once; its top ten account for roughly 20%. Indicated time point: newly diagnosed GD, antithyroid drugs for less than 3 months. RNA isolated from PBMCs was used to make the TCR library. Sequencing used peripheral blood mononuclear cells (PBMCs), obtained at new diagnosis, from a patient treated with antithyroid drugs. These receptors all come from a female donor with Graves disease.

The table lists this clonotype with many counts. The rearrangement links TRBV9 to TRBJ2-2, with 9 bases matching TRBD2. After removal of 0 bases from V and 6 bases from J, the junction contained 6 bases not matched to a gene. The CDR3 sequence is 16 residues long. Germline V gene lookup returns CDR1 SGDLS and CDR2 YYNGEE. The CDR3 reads CASSVEGLAVPGELFF. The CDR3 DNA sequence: TGTGCCAGCAGCGTAGAGGGACTAGCCGTCCCCGGGGAGCTGTTTTTT.

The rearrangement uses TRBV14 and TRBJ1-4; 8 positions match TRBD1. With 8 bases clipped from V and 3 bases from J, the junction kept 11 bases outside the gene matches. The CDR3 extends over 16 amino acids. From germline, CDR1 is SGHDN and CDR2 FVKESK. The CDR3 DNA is TGTGCCAGCGGCCCTGGACAGGGTTCAGCTAATGAAAAACTGTTTTTT. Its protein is CASGPGQGSANEKLFF.

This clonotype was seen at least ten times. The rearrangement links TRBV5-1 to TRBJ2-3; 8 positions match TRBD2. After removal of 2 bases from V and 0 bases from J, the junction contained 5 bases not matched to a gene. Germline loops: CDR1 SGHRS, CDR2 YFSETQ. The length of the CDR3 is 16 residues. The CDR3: CASSLTSGGSTDTQYF. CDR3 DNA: TGCGCCAGCAGCTTAACGAGCGGGGGAAGCACAGATACGCAGTATTTT.

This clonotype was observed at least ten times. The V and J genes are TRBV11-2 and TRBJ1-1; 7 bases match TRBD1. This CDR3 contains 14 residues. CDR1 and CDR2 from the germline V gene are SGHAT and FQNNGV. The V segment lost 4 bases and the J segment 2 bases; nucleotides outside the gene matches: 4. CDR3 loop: CASSSQGFNTEAFF. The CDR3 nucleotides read TGTGCCAGCAGCTCACAGGGGTTCAACACTGAAGCTTTCTTT.

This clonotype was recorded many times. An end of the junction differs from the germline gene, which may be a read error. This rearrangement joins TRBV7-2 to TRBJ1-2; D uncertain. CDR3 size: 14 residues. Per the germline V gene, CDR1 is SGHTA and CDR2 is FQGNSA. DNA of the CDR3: TGCGCCAGCAGCTTGGAGGGCAGCATTTATGGCTACACCTTC. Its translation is CASSLEGSIYGYTF.

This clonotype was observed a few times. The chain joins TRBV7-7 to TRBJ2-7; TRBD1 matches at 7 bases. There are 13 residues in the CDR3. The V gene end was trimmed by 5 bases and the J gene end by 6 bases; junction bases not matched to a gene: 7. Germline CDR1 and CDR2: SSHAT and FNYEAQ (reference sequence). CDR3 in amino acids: CASSPWDSSEQYF. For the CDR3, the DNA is TGTGCCAGCAGCCCCTGGGACAGCAGCGAGCAGTACTTC.

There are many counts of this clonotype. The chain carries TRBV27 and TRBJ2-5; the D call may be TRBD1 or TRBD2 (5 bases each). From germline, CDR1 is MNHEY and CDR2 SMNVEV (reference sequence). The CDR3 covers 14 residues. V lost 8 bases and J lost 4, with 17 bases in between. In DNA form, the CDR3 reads TGTGCCAGCTCTCGGGGCGCTCTTATAGAGACCCAGTACTTC. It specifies CASSRGALIETQYF.

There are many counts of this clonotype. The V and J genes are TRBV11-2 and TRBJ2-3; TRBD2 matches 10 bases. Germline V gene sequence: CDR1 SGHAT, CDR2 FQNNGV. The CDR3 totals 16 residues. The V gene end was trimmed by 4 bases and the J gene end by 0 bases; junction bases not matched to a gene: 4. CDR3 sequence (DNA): TGTGCCAGCAGCTATGAACTAGCGGGGAGCACAGATACGCAGTATTTT. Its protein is CASSYELAGSTDTQYF.

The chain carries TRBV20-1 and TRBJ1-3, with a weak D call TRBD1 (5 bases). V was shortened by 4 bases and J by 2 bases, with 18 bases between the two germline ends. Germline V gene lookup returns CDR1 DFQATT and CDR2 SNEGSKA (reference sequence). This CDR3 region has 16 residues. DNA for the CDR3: TGCAGTGCTACCCACACCGCCGGGGGAACTGGAAACACCATATATTTT. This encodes CSATHTAGGTGNTIYF.